These T cell receptor beta chains were read from a single sample in a study of beta chain features in type 1 diabetes. Profiled with immunoSEQ multiplex PCR; TCRdb holds only in-frame clones, not every one. Among around 280,000 clones, 15% were seen once, and the ten largest hold 0.015% to 0.017%. The specimen was naive CD4+ T cells from blood. The receptors were sampled from a man younger than 30 with type 1 diabetes. Each CDR3 is given with its conserved first and last residue. The D gene is left open where the match is weak. Size is stated for part of the rows, as once, few or many counts, or as a class when the clone is expanded.

>TRBD1|once|TRBJ2-5|TRBV28
CASSLPQDRKTQYF
TGTGCCAGCAGTTTACCACAGGACAGGAAGACCCAGTACTTC
>.|many|TRBJ2-1|TRBV29-1
CSGNRDRYNEQFF
TGCAGCGGCAACCGAGACAGGTACAATGAGCAGTTCTTC
>.|few|TRBJ2-1|TRBV19
CASTLHQGYEQFF
TGTGCCAGTACTTTACACCAGGGATATGAGCAGTTCTTC
>TRBD1|.|TRBJ2-6|TRBV13
CASSPQGAGANVLTF
TGTGCCAGCAGCCCGCAGGGGGCCGGGGCCAACGTCCTGACTTTC
>.|.|TRBJ2-1|TRBV5-1
CASSLGEDSHNEQFF
TGCGCCAGCAGCCTAGGGGAGGACTCCCACAATGAGCAGTTCTTC
>.|.|TRBJ1-5|TRBV28
CASSSHFRNQPQHF
TGTGCCAGCAGTTCCCACTTTCGCAATCAGCCCCAGCATTTT
>TRBD1|few|TRBJ2-3|TRBV5-1
CASSFEGRGHPAITDTQYF
TGCGCCAGCAGCTTCGAGGGAAGGGGGCACCCCGCCATCACAGATACGCAGTATTTT
>.|.|TRBJ2-5|TRBV6-5
CASSLDRGGETQYF
TGTGCCAGCAGCCTCGACCGGGGTGGAGAGACCCAGTACTTC
>.|few|TRBJ1-3|TRBV28
CASSPRGNTIYF
TGTGCCAGCTCTCCCCGGGGAAACACCATATATTTT
>.|few|TRBJ2-3|TRBV4-3
CASSALGRVKSSDTQYF
TGCGCCAGCAGCGCTCTGGGCAGGGTAAAATCCTCAGATACGCAGTATTTT
>TRBD2|.|TRBJ2-3|TRBV4-3
CASSQVTSGTDTQYF
TGCGCCAGCAGCCAGGTGACTAGCGGCACAGATACGCAGTATTTT
>.|.|TRBJ2-7|TRBV29-1
CSVGPQSGPYEQYF
TGCAGCGTTGGTCCCCAGAGCGGTCCCTACGAGCAGTACTTC
>TRBD1|.|TRBJ2-2|TRBV7-9
CASKGQGLSGELFF
TGTGCCAGCAAGGGACAGGGGCTGTCCGGGGAGCTGTTTTTT
>TRBD1|.|TRBJ2-3|TRBV5-1
CASSLGDRATDTQYF
TGCGCCAGCAGCCTGGGGGACAGGGCAACAGATACGCAGTATTTT
>TRBD1|.|TRBJ1-5|TRBV30
CAWSERTGVYQPQHF
TGTGCCTGGAGTGAAAGGACAGGGGTTTATCAGCCCCAGCATTTT
>TRBD2|few|TRBJ2-7|TRBV9
CASSPPAGAYEQYF
TGTGCCAGCAGCCCGCCAGCGGGGGCCTACGAGCAGTACTTC
>.|few|TRBJ1-5|TRBV9
CASSASGETSPQHF
TGTGCCAGCAGCGCCTCAGGGGAGACTTCGCCCCAGCATTTT
>TRBD1|few|TRBJ2-5|TRBV7-9
CASSSGQGTRETQYF
TGTGCCAGCAGCTCGGGACAGGGGACCAGAGAGACCCAGTACTTC
>.|few|TRBJ2-7|TRBV27
CASSLFQVQSYEQYF
TGTGCCAGCAGTTTATTTCAGGTACAGAGCTACGAGCAGTACTTC
>TRBD2|few|TRBJ2-1|TRBV30
CAWTAGGQNEQFF
TGTGCCTGGACGGCGGGAGGACAAAATGAGCAGTTCTTC
>TRBD2|few|TRBJ2-7|TRBV7-2
CASSLGGSRAYEQYF
TGTGCCAGCAGCTTAGGCGGGAGTAGGGCCTACGAGCAGTACTTC
>.|few|TRBJ1-2|TRBV5-5
CASSLTDVNYGYTF
TGTGCCAGCAGCTTGACAGATGTTAACTATGGCTACACCTTC
>TRBD1|few|TRBJ1-2|TRBV29-1
CSVTGDGYTF
TGCAGCGTAACAGGGGACGGCTACACCTTC
>TRBD2|.|TRBJ2-7|TRBV7-2
CASSPQAGAYEQYF
TGTGCCAGCAGCCCCCAGGCGGGAGCCTACGAGCAGTACTTC
>.|once|TRBJ2-7|TRBV5-4
CASSPDSRSYEQYF
TGTGCCAGCAGCCCGGACAGCCGGTCCTACGAGCAGTACTTC
>.|.|TRBJ2-6|TRBV11-2
CASRSWGTRLGGANVLTF
TGTGCCAGCAGATCCTGGGGTACTAGATTAGGTGGGGCCAACGTCCTGACTTTC
>.|.|TRBJ2-1|TRBV28
CASSLTVYNEQFF
TGTGCCAGCAGTTTGACAGTATACAATGAGCAGTTCTTC
>TRBD2|few|TRBJ2-7|TRBV7-2
CASSLASRTSGGPGLSYEQYF
TGTGCCAGCAGCTTAGCGAGTAGGACTAGCGGGGGCCCAGGTCTGTCGTACGAGCAGTACTTC
>TRBD1|few|TRBJ1-1|TRBV4-3
CASSQLNRGRYTEAFF
TGCGCCAGCAGCCAACTAAACAGGGGCCGGTACACTGAAGCTTTCTTT
>TRBD2|.|TRBJ2-3|TRBV6-5
CASNRPSGGDTQYF
TGTGCCAGCAACCGTCCTAGCGGGGGGGATACGCAGTATTTT
>.|.|TRBJ2-2|TRBV28
CASTQAGTSPRELFF
TGTGCCAGCACCCAGGCGGGGACCTCTCCGCGGGAGCTGTTTTTT
>.|few|TRBJ2-7|TRBV21-1
CASSPPRGTGGPKCEQYF
TGTGCCAGCAGCCCCCCCAGGGGAACAGGGGGCCCTAAGTGCGAGCAGTACTTC
>.|few|TRBJ1-2|TRBV6-6
CASTPRVIRNGYTF
TGTGCCTCGACCCCCAGGGTTATTCGGAATGGCTACACCTTC
>.|few|TRBJ1-1|TRBV27
CASSLSREF
TGTGCCAGCAGTTTATCTAGGGAGTTT
>TRBD1|.|TRBJ2-3|TRBV15
CATSRGQGETDTQYF
TGTGCCACCAGCAGAGGACAGGGGGAGACAGATACGCAGTATTTT
>.|few|TRBJ1-5|TRBV6-1
CASSVQGNQPQHF
TGTGCCAGCAGTGTACAGGGTAATCAGCCCCAGCATTTT
>.|few|TRBJ2-2|TRBV21-1
CASSAWDIANTGELFF
TGTGCCAGCAGCGCCTGGGACATCGCGAACACCGGGGAGCTGTTTTTT
>.|.|TRBJ1-5|TRBV7-8
CASSLVGGNQPQHF
TGTGCCAGCAGCTTAGTAGGAGGCAATCAGCCCCAGCATTTT
>TRBD1|.|TRBJ1-4|TRBV30
CAWGKQGSNEKLFF
TGTGCCTGGGGGAAACAGGGGTCTAATGAAAAACTGTTTTTT
>TRBD2|.|TRBJ2-3|TRBV7-9
CASSARQLADLTDTQYF
TGTGCCAGCAGCGCACGCCAACTAGCGGATCTCACAGATACGCAGTATTTT
>.|few|TRBJ1-2|TRBV5-1
CASSKDSNYGYTF
TGCGCCAGCAGCAAGGACAGCAACTATGGCTACACCTTC
>.|few|TRBJ2-1|TRBV5-1
CASSDKFYYNEQFF
TGCGCCAGCTCCGACAAGTTCTACTACAATGAGCAGTTCTTC
>TRBD1|.|TRBJ2-7|TRBV4-2
CASSQEGQGAYEQYF
TGTGCCAGCAGCCAAGAGGGCCAGGGGGCCTACGAGCAGTACTTC
>TRBD1|few|TRBJ1-3|TRBV2
CAVPGQGGNTIYF
TGTGCCGTACCGGGACAGGGCGGAAACACCATATATTTT
>TRBD1|.|TRBJ1-2|TRBV11-2
CASSLEQGQGPTSF
TGTGCCAGCAGCTTAGAACAAGGACAGGGGCCTACTTCCTTC
>TRBD2|few|TRBJ2-1|TRBV4-1
CASSQVGGGRDYNEQFF
TGCGCCAGCAGCCAAGTGGGAGGCGGGAGGGACTACAATGAGCAGTTCTTC
>.|.|TRBJ2-5|TRBV29-1
CSAQSQETQYF
TGCAGCGCCCAGTCCCAAGAGACCCAGTACTTC
>TRBD2|.|TRBJ2-7|TRBV30
CAWSPPGLAGPLAYF
TGTGCCTGGAGCCCCCCGGGACTAGCGGGTCCCTTGGCGTACTTC
>TRBD1|.|TRBJ1-2|TRBV2
CASRDRGHDGYTF
TGTGCCAGCAGGGACAGGGGGCATGATGGCTACACCTTC
>.|.|TRBJ2-2|TRBV7-8
CASNLRAARTGELFF
TGTGCCAGCAACTTGAGGGCGGCGAGGACCGGGGAGCTGTTTTTT
>.|few|TRBJ1-2|TRBV14
CASSPGRTSRRYGYTF
TGTGCCAGCAGCCCAGGCAGGACATCTCGACGGTATGGCTACACCTTC
>.|.|TRBJ2-7|TRBV29-1
CSVSYYSYEQYF
TGCAGCGTATCCTATTACTCCTACGAGCAGTACTTC